One sample yielded the 23 T cell receptor beta chains listed below, sequenced in a study of T cell repertoires and HLA-DP antigens (dated by TCRdb to the late 2010s). The library relied on the immunoSEQ multiplex PCR assay. What TCRdb holds here is the immuneACCESS table cut down to in-frame rearrangements. Part of the clones is not present; checked against another copy, under half of the missing clones reflect an unresolved V gene, and the others are unexplained. Present in this sample are 65,000 to 90,000 clones, roughly 75% of which were seen just once. The ten largest make up 1.6% of the sample. No cognate antigen is known for these TCRs. What was sequenced was CD4+ T cells from PBMCs. Receptors originate from a man in his 60s in good health and CMV-seronegative.

The rearrangement links TRBV20-1 to TRBJ1-4; no clear D gene. Germline V gene data show CDR1 as DFQATT and CDR2 as SNEGSKA (reference sequence). Trimming took off 5 bases at V and 7 bases at J, with 8 bases between the two ends. This CDR3 has 11 residues. The CDR3 is CSAPRGEKLFF. CDR3 coding DNA: TGCAGTGCTCCGCGAGGTGAAAAACTGTTTTTT.

This sequence joins TRBV5-1 and TRBJ1-5; no clear D gene. From germline, CDR1 is SGHRS and CDR2 YFSETQ. Trimming took off 2 bases at V and 0 bases at J, with 3 bases between the two ends. CDR3 length: 13 residues. The CDR3 bases are TGCGCCAGCAGCTTCACTAGCAATCAGCCCCAGCATTTT. Its protein product is CASSFTSNQPQHF.

The chain joins TRBV5-1 to TRBJ2-2; D call uncertain. The CDR3 totals 15 residues. V was pared by 0 bases and J by 3 bases, with 9 bases between. Germline V gene lookup returns CDR1 SGHRS and CDR2 YFSETQ. The chain's CDR3 is CASSLGQRDTGELFF. In DNA, the CDR3 is TGCGCCAGCAGCTTGGGGCAGCGAGACACCGGGGAGCTGTTTTTT.

This clone was counted between two and nine times. Other nucleotide sequences in the sample specify the same CDR3. The rearrangement uses TRBV7-9 and TRBJ2-5; possibly TRBD2 for D (5 bases). V dropped 0 bases and J dropped 2 bases, with 7 bases sitting between them. The germline V gene encodes CDR1 SEHNR and CDR2 FQNEAQ (reference sequence). There are 14 residues in the CDR3. The CDR3 DNA follows: TGTGCCAGCAGCTTAGCTAGGGAGCAAGAGACCCAGTACTTC. Protein product: CASSLAREQETQYF.

The genes are TRBV5-1 and TRBJ1-1, with 9 bases that match TRBD1. After removal of 7 bases from V and 1 base from J, the junction contained 5 bases not matched to a gene. Germline lookup yields CDR1 SGHRS and CDR2 YFSETQ. The CDR3 loop spans 14 amino acids. CDR3: CASGTGNSNTEAFF. The DNA for the CDR3 is TGCGCCAGCGGGACAGGGAATTCGAACACTGAAGCTTTCTTT.

The rearrangement joins TRBV10-3 to TRBJ2-5; TRBD1 aligns across 7 bases. Germline loops: CDR1 ENHRY, CDR2 SYGVKD. The length of the CDR3 is 13 residues. V gave up 6 bases and J gave up 4 bases; unmatched junction bases: 5. The CDR3 region is CAISDRVGETQYF. The CDR3 DNA reads TGTGCCATCAGCGACAGGGTAGGAGAGACCCAGTACTTC.

This clone was seen more than once but under ten times. The chain carries TRBV6-5 and TRBJ1-6; D is undetermined. The CDR3 runs to 15 residues. Trimming cost V 0 bases and J 6 bases, with 9 bases left between them. CDR1 is MNHEY, CDR2 SVGAGI, per germline. This CDR3 is CASSYSFIPNSPLHF. CDR3 coding DNA: TGTGCCAGCAGTTACTCATTCATCCCTAATTCACCCCTCCACTTT.

The J gene is TRBJ1-6, the V gene TRBV7-2; D not resolved. CDR1 and CDR2 from the germline V gene are SGHTA and FQGNSA. V lost 5 bases and J 7 bases, leaving 9 bases between the germline ends. This CDR3 region has 13 residues. The chain's CDR3 is CASSPTWNSPLHF. The CDR3 nucleotides read TGTGCCAGCAGCCCGACATGGAATTCACCCCTCCACTTT.

J is TRBJ2-7 and V is TRBV6-4, with a weak D call TRBD1 (5 bases). There are 13 residues in the CDR3. Trimming removed 7 bases from V and 5 bases from J, with 15 bases in between. Per germline, CDR1 MRHNA and CDR2 SNTAGT. The CDR3 region is CASNLYRRHEQYF. In DNA form, the CDR3 reads TGTGCCAGCAATTTGTACAGGCGCCACGAGCAGTACTTC.

The chain uses TRBV19 and TRBJ1-1, with D possibly TRBD1 on 6 matching bases. Germline CDR1 reads LNHDA; CDR2 reads SQIVND (reference sequence). The CDR3 extends over 15 amino acids. The germline V and J ends were trimmed by 5 bases and 1 base, with 14 bases remaining between them. CDR3 coding DNA: TGTGCCAGTAGTTACCCCGGGGGGCGGAACACTGAAGCTTTCTTT. Amino acids: CASSYPGGRNTEAFF.

The chain is built from TRBV19 and TRBJ1-3, with 7 bases matching TRBD1. The germline CDR1 and CDR2 sequences are LNHDA and SQIVND (reference sequence). This CDR3 is 12 amino acids long. J lost 8 bases, V lost 8 bases, and 6 bases had no gene match. In nucleotides, the CDR3 is TGTGCCAGTGTTGACAGGGTCGACACCATATATTTT. It encodes CASVDRVDTIYF. Using reference TRBV19 and TRBJ1-3 for the parts outside the CDR3, the full variable domain is DGGITQSPKYLFRKEGQNVTLSCEQNLNHDAMYWYRQDPGQGLRLIYYSQIVNDFQKGDIAEGYSVSREKKESFPLTVTSAQKNPTAFYLCASVDRVDTIYFGEGSWLTVV.

This clone came up many times. J is TRBJ2-7 and V is TRBV6-1; a weak D match, TRBD1 (6 bases). This CDR3 is built from 12 residues. V was cut by 6 bases and J by 6 bases, with 12 bases left in between. The germline gives CDR1 MNHNS, CDR2 SASEGT. CDR3: CASRTQGREQYV. CDR3 sequence (DNA): TGTGCCAGCAGGACTCAGGGGCGCGAGCAGTACGTC.

V usage is TRBV6-1 and J usage is TRBJ1-4, with D perhaps TRBD1 (6 bases). Germline values: CDR1 MNHNS, CDR2 SASEGT. Deletions cut 3 bases from V and 5 bases from J, with 13 bases between. The CDR3 contains 15 residues. The CDR3 nucleotides read TGTGCCAGCAGTGAGGGCGGACAGTTGAATGAAAAACTGTTTTTT. Its protein product is CASSEGGQLNEKLFF.

The chain couples TRBV4-3 to TRBJ1-2; 10 positions match TRBD1. With 2 bases clipped from V and 5 bases from J, the junction kept 5 bases outside the gene matches. This CDR3 comprises 15 residues. Looked up from germline, CDR1 is LGHNA and CDR2 is YSLEER. The DNA of the CDR3 is TGCGCCAGCAGCCAATCCCGGGACAGGGGATATGGCTACACCTTC. The encoded protein is CASSQSRDRGYGYTF.

This chain joins TRBV9 and TRBJ2-7; D may be TRBD1 (6 bases). This CDR3 has 13 residues. V lost 4 bases, J lost 3 bases, and 11 bases lay in between. In germline, CDR1 is SGDLS, CDR2 YYNGEE. CDR3 region: CASSPDRLYEQYF. CDR3 sequence (DNA): TGTGCCAGCAGCCCCGACAGGCTCTACGAGCAGTACTTC. Supplemented by reference TRBV9 and TRBJ2-7, the full variable domain reads DSGVTQTPKHLITATGQRVTLRCSPRSGDLSVYWYQQSLDQGLQFLIQYYNGEERAKGNILERFSAQQFPDLHSELNLSSLELGDSALYFCASSPDRLYEQYFGPGTRLTVT.

The gene calls are TRBV30 and TRBJ1-5; 8 positions match TRBD1. Germline CDR1 reads GTSNPN; CDR2 reads SVGIG (reference sequence). V lost 5 bases and J lost 3; bases outside the gene matches: 3. The CDR3 is made up of 13 amino acids. The CDR3 DNA reads TGTGCCTGGGGACAGGGACCCAATCAGCCCCAGCATTTT. Its translation is CAWGQGPNQPQHF.

V gene TRBV9 combines with J gene TRBJ2-3; 14 bases line up with TRBD2. The ends lost 2 bases at V and 4 bases at J; junction bases unmatched: 6. Germline V gene lookup returns CDR1 SGDLS and CDR2 YYNGEE. This CDR3 has 17 amino acids. Written as DNA, the CDR3 is TGTGCCAGCAGCGTGACTAGCGGGGGGGCCGGACCAGATACGCAGTATTTT. Encoded protein: CASSVTSGGAGPDTQYF.

V usage is TRBV4-3 and J usage is TRBJ1-6; D remains unclear. Germline V gene lookup returns CDR1 LGHNA and CDR2 YSLEER. The CDR3 spans 15 residues. Trimming pared 0 bases from V and 8 bases from J, leaving 11 bases between. The CDR3 reads CASSQERIGYSPLHF. The CDR3 region has the DNA TGCGCCAGCAGCCAAGAAAGGATCGGCTATTCACCCCTCCACTTT.

The chain is built from TRBV7-9 and TRBJ2-1; 8 bases fit TRBD1. Germline values: CDR1 SEHNR, CDR2 FQNEAQ (reference sequence). The length of the CDR3 is 14 residues. V shed 5 bases, J shed 8 bases, and the junction held 8 bases outside the gene matches. The CDR3 protein is CASSPGQGIDEQFF. For the CDR3, the DNA is TGTGCCAGCAGCCCAGGACAGGGAATCGATGAGCAGTTCTTC.

CDR3 DNA: TGCGCCAGCAGCTATATACGTCGAAAGACCTATGGCTACACCTTC. This translates into CASSYIRRKTYGYTF. The V gene is TRBV4-3, the J gene TRBJ1-2; D is uncertain. The CDR3 is 15 residues long. In germline, CDR1 is LGHNA, CDR2 YSLEER. V was pared by 5 bases and J by 4 bases, with 17 bases between.

The chain has TRBV10-1 and TRBJ2-5, with D uncertain. The CDR3 consists of 14 residues. V lost 3 bases and J lost 5, with 13 bases in between. Germline loops: CDR1 WNHNN, CDR2 SYGVQD (reference sequence). The CDR3 here is CASSDGSMGETQYF. In DNA, the CDR3 is TGCGCCAGCAGTGATGGGTCCATGGGGGAGACCCAGTACTTC.

The V call is TRBV4-1, the J call TRBJ1-2, with 9 bases lining up with TRBD1. Germline V CDR1 and CDR2: MGHRA, YSYEKL. The CDR3 spans 15 residues. V shed 0 bases and J 3 bases; nucleotides not matched to a gene: 2. The CDR3 coding sequence is TGCGCCAGCAGCCAAGATTGGGACAGGGACTATGGCTACACCTTC. This codes for CASSQDWDRDYGYTF.

The chain carries TRBV6-5 and TRBJ2-1; 9 bases are a match to TRBD2. V lost 2 bases, J lost 9 bases, and 5 bases stayed unmatched. The CDR3 contains 14 residues. The germline gives CDR1 MNHEY, CDR2 SVGAGI. The CDR3 DNA reads TGTGCCAGCAGTTACCGCGGGGGGGGAGGTGAGCAGTTCTTC. It yields the protein CASSYRGGGGEQFF.